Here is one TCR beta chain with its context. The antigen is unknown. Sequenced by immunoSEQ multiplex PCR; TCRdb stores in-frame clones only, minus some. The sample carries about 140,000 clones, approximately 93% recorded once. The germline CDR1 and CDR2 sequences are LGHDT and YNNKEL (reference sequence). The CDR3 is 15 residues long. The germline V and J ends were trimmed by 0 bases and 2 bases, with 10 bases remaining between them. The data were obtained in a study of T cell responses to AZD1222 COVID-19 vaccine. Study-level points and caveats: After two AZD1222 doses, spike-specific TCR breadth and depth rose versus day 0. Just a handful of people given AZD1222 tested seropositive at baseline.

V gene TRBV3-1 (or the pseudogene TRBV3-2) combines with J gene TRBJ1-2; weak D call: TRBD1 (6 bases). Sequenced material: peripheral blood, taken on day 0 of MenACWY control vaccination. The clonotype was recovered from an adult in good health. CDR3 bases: TGTGCCAGCAGCCAAGATCAGGGGACAAACTATGGCTACACCTTC. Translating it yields CASSQDQGTNYGYTF.